Below are 2 T cell receptor beta chains sequenced from a single sample in a study of cytomegalovirus exposure and HLA in healthy donors. PCR employed 60 Vbeta and 13 Jbeta primers. Generated by immunoSEQ multiplex PCR, the TCRdb table keeps only in-frame clones and is missing some. This table has fewer than 150,000 clones, 60% to 85% appearing once. Specimen: PBMCs. The receptors were gathered from a man in his late teens or twenties in good health and CMV-seronegative.

The rearrangement links TRBV13 to TRBJ2-7, with TRBD1 matching 7 bases. CDR1 is PRHDT and CDR2 is FYEKMQ in the germline V gene (reference sequence). V gave up 8 bases and J gave up 2 bases; unmatched junction bases: 12. The CDR3 has 15 residues. In DNA form, the CDR3 reads TGTGCCAGCTCCACTTCAGACAGGGCCGCCTACGAGCAGTACTTC. Translating it yields CASSTSDRAAYEQYF.

Note on this clone: One junction end disagrees with the germline gene, perhaps due to a read error. The sample has other DNA sequences that encode this CDR3 too. V gene TRBV13 combines with J gene TRBJ1-6; 8 bases map to TRBD1. CDR3 size: 17 residues. The germline V gene encodes CDR1 PRHDT and CDR2 FYEKMQ (reference sequence). CDR3 in DNA: TGTGCCAGCAGCCCCTCCGGGACAGGTGGAGATAATTCCCCCCTCCACTTT. Its translation is CASSPSGTGGDNSPLHF.